This TCR beta chain was captured in a study of spatial heterogeneity in lung cancer. In the study overall: Detected sequences consistently included more beta-chain ones than alpha-chain ones.

One entry per CDR3 protein results from TCRdb running MiXCR on the 5' RACE reads. The sample records more than 80,000 distinct CDR3 sequences, over 9.5% being singletons. As to time point: sample taken at primary tumor resection. Whole RNA obtained from tumor, nontumor lung or frozen PBMC underwent sequencing without sorting. Samples were obtained from approximately 72 donors, all untreated early-stage non-small cell lung cancer patients. The study, taken as a whole, reports: Ubiquitous expanded tumor TCRs appeared in blood more at resection than follow-up.

CDR3 length: 14 residues. J gave up 3 bases and V 7 bases, and 9 bases lay outside the gene matches. CDR1 and CDR2 (germline): DFQATT, SNEGSKA (reference sequence). Turning to this clonotype: Its cognate antigen is unknown.

This clonotype was obtained from a male donor with early-stage non-small cell lung cancer. Material: PBMCs, obtained at surgery. The chain joins TRBV20-1 to TRBJ2-7; 10 bases line up with TRBD2. CDR3 sequence: CSVMWGLASYEQYF. The CDR3, as DNA: TGCAGTGTTATGTGGGGACTAGCGAGCTACGAGCAGTACTTC.